The sample holds many counts of the clone carrying this T cell receptor beta chain. The antigen is unknown. The data were obtained in a study of regulatory T cells in long-lasting Graves disease. For the study at large: Antithyroid drugs had been taken by newly diagnosed Graves' patients for under 3 months. Study-level points and caveats: There were preferences for TRBV28, TRBJ1-2 and TRBJ2-5 in persistent disease.

Germline V gene lookup returns CDR1 MNHEY and CDR2 SMNVEV (reference sequence). Trimming removed 6 bases from V and 7 bases from J, with 13 bases in between. This CDR3 has 14 residues. Stated time point: newly diagnosed GD, antithyroid drugs for less than 3 months. Isolated PBMC RNA provided the starting material for the TCR library. Construction of TCR beta libraries relied on iRepertoire HTBI primers and on Arm-PCR targeting CDR3 regions. One entry per CDR3 protein results from TCRdb running MiXCR on the multiplex PCR reads. The data show some 230,000 distinct CDR3 sequences, around 17% seen once. The source material was peripheral blood mononuclear cells (PBMCs), sampled at new diagnosis, from a patient treated with antithyroid drugs. The chain couples TRBV27 to TRBJ1-6, with D maybe TRBD1 (5 bases). The sequence came from a female donor with Graves disease. As DNA, the CDR3 is TGTGCCAGCAGCCGGCCAGGGAGAAATTCACCCCTCCACTTT. Its protein product is CASSRPGRNSPLHF.